The clone carrying this T cell receptor beta chain was counted ten times or more. V shed 0 bases and J shed 2 bases, with 4 bases lying between them. Germline CDR1 LGHNA, CDR2 YSLEER. This CDR3 comprises 13 residues. TCRdb reanalysed the RT-PCR reads using MiXCR and keeps one entry per CDR3 protein. This sample carries around 700,000 distinct CDR3 sequences, 13% to 15% of them seen once, and the ten largest clones take 3.6%. Sequenced sample: memory CD4+ T cells from blood. The receptor was derived from a female donor in good health, serving as a healthy control. The chain carries TRBV4-3 and TRBJ1-2, with no clear D. The CDR3 DNA reads TGCGCCAGCAGCCAAGATAGGAACTATGGCTACACCTTC. Translation: CASSQDRNYGYTF.